This entry describes one TCR beta chain. The data were taken from a study of blood T cell repertoires in COVID-19. Produced via immunoSEQ multiplex PCR; TCRdb's table is partial and in-frame only. The data contain 210,000 or so clones, over 75% of them singletons. The CDR3 length is 15 residues. V was trimmed by 2 bases and J by 1 base, leaving 9 bases between them. Germline CDR1 reads SGHDT; CDR2 reads YYEEEE. This chain uses TRBV5-6 with TRBJ2-2, with D possibly matching TRBD1 (5 bases). This sequence originates from a woman in her forties with acute or convalescent COVID-19. The sequencing input was peripheral blood. The CDR3 DNA reads TGTGCCAGCAGCTTCAACACAGGGAACACCGGGGAGCTGTTTTTT. It is translated as CASSFNTGNTGELFF.